This T cell receptor beta chain was sequenced for a study of T cell changes during pregnancy in multiple sclerosis. Trimming cost V 6 bases and J 0 bases, with 9 bases left between them. From germline, CDR1 is MNHEY and CDR2 SVGAGI. There are 14 residues in the CDR3. Assay used: immunoSEQ multiplex PCR; TCRdb lists only in-frame clones, some missing. The data show about 98,000 clones, 92% seen once. This clonotype originated in a female donor in good health, enrolled as a control in a pregnancy study. Material: peripheral blood, obtained after pregnancy. The genes are TRBV6-5 and TRBJ2-1; unclear D gene. The CDR3 spells CASRQVLSYNEQFF. DNA for the CDR3: TGTGCCAGCAGGCAGGTACTCTCCTACAATGAGCAGTTCTTC.